These T cell receptor beta chains were read from a single sample in a study of Ad26.COV2.S vaccination and SARS-CoV-2 variants. Data came from immunoSEQ multiplex PCR; TCRdb stores just in-frame clones and leaves some out. The repertoire consists of 380,000 or so clones, with around four fifths occurring once and the leading ten covering more than 7%. Here the sequenced sample was peripheral blood, taken in a trial of Ad26.COV2.S vaccine versus placebo. The receptors were sampled from a person between 18 and 65 years old who received the Ad26.COV2.S COVID-19 vaccine or a placebo. Each CDR3 is given without its conserved first and last residue.

v_gene	j_gene	CDR3aa
TRBV30	TRBJ2-7	AWMGSSYEQY
TRBV24-1	TRBJ2-5	ATSDYGTQY
TRBV2	TRBJ2-1	ASSPRGSDYNEQF
TRBV2	TRBJ2-7	ASRVQTRGEQY
TRBV5-4	TRBJ1-4	ASSSGQDSNEKLF
TRBV4-2	TRBJ2-5	ASSGRALAGGLETQY
TRBV30	TRBJ1-2	AWRETGGSYGYT
TRBV15	TRBJ1-2	ATSNDWRANYGYT
TRBV9	TRBJ1-1	ASSVKSYTEAF
TRBV28	TRBJ1-5	ASSWGTGQPQH
TRBV7-9	TRBJ1-1	ASSSVTEAF
TRBV5-5	TRBJ2-5	ASSNTPGVQTQY
TRBV19	TRBJ2-7	ASSPRTGREQY
TRBV6-1	TRBJ2-1	ASSGWGPSSYNEQF
TRBV19	TRBJ1-4	ASRGTASNEKLF
TRBV3-1/TRBV3-2	TRBJ2-2	ASRWAQNTGELF
TRBV5-1	TRBJ1-1	ASSFGGGGTEAF
TRBV6-1	TRBJ1-5	ASSEVRGSNQPQH
TRBV29-1	TRBJ1-2	SVATAYGYT
TRBV3-1/TRBV3-2	TRBJ2-7	ASSQGLAGKSYEQY
TRBV7-3	TRBJ1-2	ASSFDGYT
TRBV11-2	TRBJ2-3	ASLGVLADTQY
TRBV30	TRBJ1-2	AWSVTPRGRSGYT
TRBV5-1	TRBJ2-7	ASSFGGSYEQY
TRBV6-6	TRBJ2-1	ASSYYSGNEQF
TRBV19	TRBJ1-3	ASRIMDSSGNTIY
TRBV5-6	TRBJ2-7	ASSPRQGATYEQY
TRBV5-4	TRBJ1-3	ASSLGTGFSGNTIY
TRBV9	TRBJ2-1	ASSETGTKLNEQF
TRBV6-5	TRBJ1-6	ASRWTGSSPLH
TRBV5-1	TRBJ2-1	ASSPAGSEQF
TRBV6-5	TRBJ2-7	ASRATGIYEQY
TRBV12-3/TRBV12-4	TRBJ2-5	ASHSGRETQY
TRBV5-4	TRBJ2-7	ASSTRDYPYEQY
TRBV30	TRBJ1-5	AWSVPLGRGRGQPQH
TRBV10-3	TRBJ2-5	AISESGQMGAEETQY
TRBV19	TRBJ1-1	ASSPRTGGTEAF
TRBV2	TRBJ1-4	ASSDPPLEEKLF
TRBV4-1	TRBJ2-1	ASSQGGLAGANEQF
TRBV6-2/TRBV6-3	TRBJ1-1	ASRPQGGNTEAF
TRBV5-1	TRBJ2-5	ATGMDTQETQY
TRBV5-4	TRBJ2-7	ASSAGTSGSPEQY
TRBV7-2	TRBJ2-7	ASSLEGGASYEQY
TRBV4-1	TRBJ1-1	ASSQVIRREAF
TRBV19	TRBJ2-2	AIRTPNTGELF
TRBV12-5	TRBJ2-7	ASGLVLLLAGSENEQY
TRBV5-1	TRBJ1-4	ASSGTGRGEKLF
TRBV2	TRBJ1-2	ASSPDRGKIYGYT
TRBV9	TRBJ1-2	ASSPEGWGFYGYT
TRBV2	TRBJ2-5	ASRGRQVQETQY
TRBV13	TRBJ2-1	ASSSRTSGRYNEQF
TRBV7-2	TRBJ1-2	ASSLDGPQGNYGYT
TRBV6-5	TRBJ2-1	ASSSGQGAVNEQF
TRBV14	TRBJ1-2	ASSQAGDYGYT
TRBV7-2	TRBJ1-3	ASSSRGNSGNTIY
TRBV6-5	TRBJ2-2	ASRAAGQGTGELF
TRBV27	TRBJ2-7	ASSFRDGAYEQY
TRBV7-2	TRBJ1-5	ASSLNFQPQH
TRBV2	TRBJ1-2	ASSERGSVRGYT
TRBV19	TRBJ2-7	ASSIGGNEQY